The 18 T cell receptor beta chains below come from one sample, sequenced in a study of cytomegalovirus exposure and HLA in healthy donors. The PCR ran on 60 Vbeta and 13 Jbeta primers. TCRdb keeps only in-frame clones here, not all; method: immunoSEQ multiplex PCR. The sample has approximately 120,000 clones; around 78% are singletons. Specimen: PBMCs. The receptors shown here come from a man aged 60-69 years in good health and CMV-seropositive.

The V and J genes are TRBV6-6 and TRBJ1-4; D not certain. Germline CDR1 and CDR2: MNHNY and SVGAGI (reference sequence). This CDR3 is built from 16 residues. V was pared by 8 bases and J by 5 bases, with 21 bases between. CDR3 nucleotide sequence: TGTGCCAGCTTCGGTCTTTCCAACGAGGCGAATGAAAAACTGTTTTTT. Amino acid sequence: CASFGLSNEANEKLFF.

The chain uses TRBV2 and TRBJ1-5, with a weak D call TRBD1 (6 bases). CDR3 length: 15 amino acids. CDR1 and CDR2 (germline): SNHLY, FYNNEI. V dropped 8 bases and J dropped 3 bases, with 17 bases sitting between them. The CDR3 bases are TGTGCCAGCGTCCGGGACATATCATTCAATCAGCCCCAGCATTTT. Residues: CASVRDISFNQPQHF.

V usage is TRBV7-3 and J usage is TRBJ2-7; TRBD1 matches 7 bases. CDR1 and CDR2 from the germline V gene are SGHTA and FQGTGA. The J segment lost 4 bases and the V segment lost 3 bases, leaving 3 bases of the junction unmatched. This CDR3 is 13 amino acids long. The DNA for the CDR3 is TGTGCCAGCAGCTTTGACAGGGTGTACGAGCAGTACTTC. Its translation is CASSFDRVYEQYF.

Written as DNA, the CDR3 is TGTGCCAGCAGTTCCGGACAGGGGGACTTCGGTGAGCAGTTCTTC. Protein sequence: CASSSGQGDFGEQFF. This chain connects TRBV6-5 to TRBJ2-1; 10 bases map to TRBD1. Germline loops: CDR1 MNHEY, CDR2 SVGAGI. This CDR3 region has 15 residues. Trimming cost V 4 bases and J 9 bases; bases outside gene matches: 9.

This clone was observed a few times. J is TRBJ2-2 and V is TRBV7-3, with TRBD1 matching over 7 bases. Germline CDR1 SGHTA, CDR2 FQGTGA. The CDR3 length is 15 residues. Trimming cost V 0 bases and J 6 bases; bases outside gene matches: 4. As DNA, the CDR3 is TGTGCCAGCAGCTTAACGTTAGGGGGCCCCGGGGAGCTGTTTTTT. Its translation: CASSLTLGGPGELFF.

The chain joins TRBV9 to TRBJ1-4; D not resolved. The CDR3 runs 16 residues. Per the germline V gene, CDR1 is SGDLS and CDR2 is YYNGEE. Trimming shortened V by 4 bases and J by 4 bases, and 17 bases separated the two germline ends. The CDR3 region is CASSPLESWDNEKLFF. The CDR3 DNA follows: TGTGCCAGCAGCCCACTAGAGTCATGGGATAATGAAAAACTGTTTTTT.

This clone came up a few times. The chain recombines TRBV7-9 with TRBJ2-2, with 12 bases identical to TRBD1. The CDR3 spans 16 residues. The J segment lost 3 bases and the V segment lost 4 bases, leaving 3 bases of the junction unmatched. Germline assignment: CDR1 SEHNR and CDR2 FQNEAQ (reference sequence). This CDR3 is CASSSRDRGHTGELFF. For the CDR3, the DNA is TGTGCCAGCAGCTCCCGGGACAGGGGGCACACCGGGGAGCTGTTTTTT.

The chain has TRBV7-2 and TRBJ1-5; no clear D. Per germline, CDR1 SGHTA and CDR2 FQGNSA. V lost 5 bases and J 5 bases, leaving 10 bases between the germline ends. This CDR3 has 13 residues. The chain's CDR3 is CASSGDVYQPQHF. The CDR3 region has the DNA TGTGCCAGCAGCGGAGACGTCTATCAGCCCCAGCATTTT.

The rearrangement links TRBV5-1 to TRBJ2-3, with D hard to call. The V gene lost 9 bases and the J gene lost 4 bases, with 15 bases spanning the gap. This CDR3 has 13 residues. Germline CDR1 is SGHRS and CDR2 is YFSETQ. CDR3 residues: CATAVGEADTQYF. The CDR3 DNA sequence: TGCGCCACCGCCGTCGGAGAGGCAGATACGCAGTATTTT.

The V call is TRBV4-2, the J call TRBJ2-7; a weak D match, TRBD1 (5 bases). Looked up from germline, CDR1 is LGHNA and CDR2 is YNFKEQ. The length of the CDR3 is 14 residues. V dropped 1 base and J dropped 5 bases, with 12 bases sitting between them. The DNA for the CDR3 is TGTGCCAGCAGCCAAGTCGGACATATCAACGAGCAGTACTTC. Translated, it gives CASSQVGHINEQYF.

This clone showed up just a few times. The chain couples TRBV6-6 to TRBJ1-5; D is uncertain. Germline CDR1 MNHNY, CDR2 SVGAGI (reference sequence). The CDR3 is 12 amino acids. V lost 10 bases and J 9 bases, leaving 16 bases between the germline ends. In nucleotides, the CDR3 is TGTGCCACTGGCCAATCGGGGTGGCCCCAGCATTTT. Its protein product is CATGQSGWPQHF.

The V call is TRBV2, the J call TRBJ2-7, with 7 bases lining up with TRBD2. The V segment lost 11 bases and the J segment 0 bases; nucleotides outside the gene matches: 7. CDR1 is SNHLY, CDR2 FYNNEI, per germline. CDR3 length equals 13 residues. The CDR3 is CAGSGVSSYEQYF. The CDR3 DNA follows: TGTGCCGGAAGCGGGGTTAGCTCCTACGAGCAGTACTTC.

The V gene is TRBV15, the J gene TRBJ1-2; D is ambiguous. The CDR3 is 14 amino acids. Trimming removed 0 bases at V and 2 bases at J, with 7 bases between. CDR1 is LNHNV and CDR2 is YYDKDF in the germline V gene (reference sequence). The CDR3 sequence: CATSRDGGNYGYTF. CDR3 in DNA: TGTGCCACCAGCAGAGATGGAGGGAACTATGGCTACACCTTC. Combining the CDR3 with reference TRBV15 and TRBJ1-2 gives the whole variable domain DAMVIQNPRYQVTQFGKPVTLSCSQTLNHNVMYWYQQKSSQAPKLLFHYYDKDFNNEADTPDNFQSRRPNTSFCFLDIRSPGLGDTAMYLCATSRDGGNYGYTFGSGTRLTVV.

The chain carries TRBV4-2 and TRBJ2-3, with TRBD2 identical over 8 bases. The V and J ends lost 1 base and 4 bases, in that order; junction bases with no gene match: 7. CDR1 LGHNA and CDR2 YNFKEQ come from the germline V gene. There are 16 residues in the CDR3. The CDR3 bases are TGTGCCAGCAGCCAAGCGGGGGGGCGGGTTGCAGATACGCAGTATTTT. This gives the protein CASSQAGGRVADTQYF.

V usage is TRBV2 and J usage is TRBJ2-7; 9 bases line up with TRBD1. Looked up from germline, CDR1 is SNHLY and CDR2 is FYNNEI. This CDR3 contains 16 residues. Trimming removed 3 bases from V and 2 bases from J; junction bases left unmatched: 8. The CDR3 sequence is CASSEAGTGSAYEQYF. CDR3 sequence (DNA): TGTGCCAGCAGTGAGGCCGGGACAGGGTCCGCCTACGAGCAGTACTTC.

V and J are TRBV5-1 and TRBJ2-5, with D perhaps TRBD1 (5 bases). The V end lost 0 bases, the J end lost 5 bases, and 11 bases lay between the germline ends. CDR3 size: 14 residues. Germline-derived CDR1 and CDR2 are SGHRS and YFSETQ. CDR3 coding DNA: TGCGCCAGCAGCTTGGAAAGGGGTGAGGAGACCCAGTACTTC. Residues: CASSLERGEETQYF. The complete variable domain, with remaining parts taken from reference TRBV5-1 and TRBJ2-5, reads KAGVTQTPRYLIKTRGQQVTLSCSPISGHRSVSWYQQTPGQGLQFLFEYFSETQRNKGNFPGRFSGRQFSNSRSEMNVSTLELGDSALYLCASSLERGEETQYFGPGTRLLVL.

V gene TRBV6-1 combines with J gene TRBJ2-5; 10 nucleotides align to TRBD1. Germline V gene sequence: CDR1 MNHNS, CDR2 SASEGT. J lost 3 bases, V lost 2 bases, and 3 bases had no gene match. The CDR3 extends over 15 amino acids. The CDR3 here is CASSETGTGEETQYF. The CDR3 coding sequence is TGTGCCAGCAGTGAAACAGGGACAGGGGAAGAGACCCAGTACTTC.

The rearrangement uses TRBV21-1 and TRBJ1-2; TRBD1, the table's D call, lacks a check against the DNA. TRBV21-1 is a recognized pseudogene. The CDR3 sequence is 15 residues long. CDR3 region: CASIARQGWNYGYTF. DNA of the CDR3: TGTGCCAGCATCGCAAGACAGGGCTGGAACTATGGCTACACCTTC.